One and the same sample provided the 4 T cell receptor beta chains below, sequenced in a study of blood T cell repertoires in COVID-19. Produced via immunoSEQ multiplex PCR; TCRdb's table is partial and in-frame only. The sample lists some 150,000 clones; roughly 84% were seen once. Material for sequencing was PBMCs or T cells enriched from blood (not recorded which). Every receptor here comes from a human donor with acute COVID-19. The donor label of this sample is uncertain.

CDR3 sequence reads: CAGPGVIGYTF. Written as DNA, the CDR3 is TGTGCCGGCCCCGGGGTAATCGGCTACACCTTC. The chain links TRBV30 to TRBJ1-2; unclear D gene. V lost 8 bases and J lost 8, with 15 bases in between. The CDR3 runs 11 residues. Germline CDR1 reads GTSNPN; CDR2 reads SVGIG (reference sequence).

The CDR3 loop is CASSLDVRSQETQYF. The CDR3 DNA follows: TGTGCCAGCAGCTTAGACGTGCGCTCCCAAGAGACCCAGTACTTC. The rearrangement links TRBV7-2 to TRBJ2-5; D not resolved. Germline V gene sequence: CDR1 SGHTA, CDR2 FQGNSA. The V end was cut by 1 base, the J end by 1 base, with 10 bases between. The CDR3 has 15 amino acids.

The V gene is TRBV5-1, the J gene TRBJ2-1, with 11 bases fitting TRBD2. The CDR3 loop spans 18 amino acids. Losses at the gene ends were 0 bases for V and 4 bases for J; bases not matched to a gene: 9. The germline V gene encodes CDR1 SGHRS and CDR2 YFSETQ. The CDR3 DNA follows: TGCGCCAGCAGCTTGGCCCCCTCTCTAGCGGGGGGATACAATGAGCAGTTCTTC. Its translation: CASSLAPSLAGGYNEQFF.

The chain uses TRBV5-1 and TRBJ2-5, with D perhaps matching TRBD1 (6 bases). This CDR3 region has 13 residues. With 2 bases removed from V and 3 bases from J, the gap between germline ends came to 8 bases. Germline-derived CDR1 and CDR2 are SGHRS and YFSETQ. CDR3 sequence reads: CASSLQGEETQYF. Written as DNA, the CDR3 is TGCGCCAGCAGCTTACAGGGAGAAGAGACCCAGTACTTC.